This passage covers 8 T cell receptor beta chains from one sample sequenced in a study of T cell repertoires in cytomegalovirus infection. MiXCR was run by TCRdb on the reads, yielding one entry per CDR3 protein. The sample carries approximately 500,000 distinct CDR3 sequences, approximately 15% recorded once. The sequenced material came from CD8+ T cells from PBMCs. The origin of the receptors is a human donor in good health (CMV status not recorded). Some clones in this sample may be carry-over from other donors' samples.

This clonotype has only a few counts. The rearrangement links TRBV5-5 to TRBJ2-1; 11 bases fit TRBD2. The CDR3 sequence is 17 residues long. The germline V gene has CDR1 SGHKS and CDR2 YYEKEE (reference sequence). Losses at the gene ends were 4 bases for V and 3 bases for J; bases not matched to a gene: 9. This chain's CDR3 is CASSLTSGGFFYNEQFF. The CDR3 DNA follows: TGTGCCAGCAGCCTCACTAGCGGGGGTTTTTTCTACAATGAGCAGTTCTTC.

V gene TRBV19 combines with J gene TRBJ1-1; TRBD1 matches 7 bases. CDR1 and CDR2 from the germline V gene are LNHDA and SQIVND (reference sequence). The V segment lost 4 bases and the J segment 0 bases; nucleotides outside the gene matches: 5. CDR3 length: 15 residues. The DNA for the CDR3 is TGTGCCAGTAGTAATAAGGGGGCCCTGAACACTGAAGCTTTCTTT. Translating it yields CASSNKGALNTEAFF.

This clonotype has at least ten counts. The CDR3 sequence is CASSPLATNEKLFF. In DNA, the CDR3 is TGTGCCAGCAGCCCCCTAGCAACTAATGAAAAACTGTTTTTT. The rearrangement joins TRBV5-8 to TRBJ1-4; no firm D call. The germline CDR1 and CDR2 sequences are SGHTS and YDEGEE. This CDR3 has 14 residues. V was cut by 4 bases and J by 0 bases, with 7 bases left in between.

This clonotype was counted ten times or more. The genes are TRBV7-3 and TRBJ1-2, with a possible D match to TRBD1 (5 bases). V shed 2 bases and J shed 2 bases, with 15 bases lying between them. Germline V gene data show CDR1 as SGHTA and CDR2 as FQGTGA. The CDR3 totals 16 residues. The CDR3 reads CASSLVRAGVNYGYTF. The CDR3 nucleotides are TGTGCCAGCAGCTTAGTCAGGGCGGGGGTAAACTATGGCTACACCTTC.

Ten or more counts support this clonotype. The gene calls are TRBV7-8 and TRBJ1-1, with D unclear. Germline-derived CDR1 and CDR2 are SGHVS and FQNEAQ. The CDR3 runs to 15 residues. With 5 bases removed from V and 7 bases from J, the gap between germline ends came to 20 bases. CDR3 sequence: CASSPKGKGMHEAFF. In nucleotides, the CDR3 is TGTGCCAGCAGCCCGAAGGGTAAGGGAATGCATGAAGCTTTCTTT. Together with reference TRBV7-8 and TRBJ1-1, the CDR3 gives the full variable domain: GAGVSQSPRYKVAKRGQDVALRCDPISGHVSLFWYQQALGQGPEFLTYFQNEAQLDKSGLPSDRFFAERPEGSVSTLKIQRTQQEDSAVYLCASSPKGKGMHEAFFGQGTRLTVV.

This chain links TRBV9 with TRBJ2-1; D possibly uses TRBD1 or TRBD2 (6 bases each). Germline V gene sequence: CDR1 SGDLS, CDR2 YYNGEE. CDR3 size: 16 residues. The V gene lost 0 bases and the J gene lost 6 bases, with 16 bases spanning the gap. The CDR3 nucleotides are TGTGCCAGCAGCGTAGAAGGGGGGCTACCATTCAATGAGCAGTTCTTC. As protein: CASSVEGGLPFNEQFF.

This clonotype was picked up many times. This sequence joins TRBV12-3 or TRBV12-4 and TRBJ2-7; 7 nucleotides match TRBD1. With V trimmed by 6 bases and J by 3 bases, 11 bases remained unmatched. The CDR3 sequence is 15 residues long. The CDR3 loop reads CASSSDRDTGYEQYF. For the CDR3, the DNA is TGTGCCAGCAGCTCCGACAGGGACACTGGCTACGAGCAGTACTTC.

This clonotype appeared a few times. The gene calls are TRBV19 and TRBJ1-1; the D gene is possibly TRBD1 (5 bases). This CDR3 is built from 15 residues. CDR1 is LNHDA and CDR2 is SQIVND in the germline V gene (reference sequence). V gave up 9 bases and J gave up 0 bases, with 17 bases separating them. This CDR3 reads CASEDWGGVNTEAFF. As DNA, the CDR3 is TGTGCCAGCGAGGACTGGGGGGGGGTGAACACTGAAGCTTTCTTT.